This record looks at one T cell receptor (beta chain) sequence and its context. The germline V gene encodes CDR1 MGHDK and CDR2 SYGVNS. The CDR3 loop spans 14 amino acids. V trimming: 5 bases; J trimming: 0 bases; junction bases outside the gene matches: 3. This entry belongs to a study of blood T cell repertoires in COVID-19. The table came from immunoSEQ multiplex PCR; TCRdb's copy has only in-frame clones and leaves some out. The repertoire holds a few hundred thousand clones, about 86% seen once, with about 4.5% in the top ten. The sequence derives from a woman younger than 45 who had been exposed to COVID-19. V usage is TRBV25-1 and J usage is TRBJ1-2, with 7 positions matching TRBD1. The sequencing sample was made of PBMCs or T cells enriched from blood (not recorded which). The CDR3 reads CASSLQGANYGYTF. CDR3 sequence (DNA): TGTGCCAGCAGTCTCCAGGGGGCTAACTATGGCTACACCTTC.